The present T cell receptor beta chain was sequenced within a study of blood T cell repertoires in COVID-19. Study in general: Specimens from acute and convalescent COVID-19 originated in the United States, Italy and Spain. T cells, B-cell-depleted T cells, or PBMCs provided the cDNA or gDNA that served as material.

This clone was seen a single time. In the original processing: For nucleated cells, counts were estimated from reference gene primer amplification. This table comes from immunoSEQ multiplex PCR, and its TCRdb copy is limited to in-frame clones, with some not included. The D gene and trimming were derived from the DNA, and the V and J assignments and clone size from that table. The sample lists under 50,000 clones; over 80% were seen once. Germline assignment: CDR1 LGHDT and CDR2 YNNKEL (reference sequence). This CDR3 has 16 amino acids. Trimming at V came to 3 bases and at J to 0 bases, leaving 6 bases not matched to a gene.

The sequenced material came from peripheral blood. This clonotype was obtained from a man in his 70s with acute or convalescent COVID-19. This chain uses TRBV3-1 (or the pseudogene TRBV3-2) with TRBJ1-1; TRBD1 agrees at 8 bases. The CDR3 sequence is CASSHPGQAMNTEAFF. In DNA, the CDR3 is TGTGCCAGCAGCCACCCGGGACAGGCCATGAACACTGAAGCTTTCTTT.